This T cell receptor (beta chain) is from a study of cytomegalovirus exposure and HLA in healthy donors listed by TCRdb under 2017. Some background on the complete study: According to an earlier analysis of 550 to 750 of the donors, 150 million to 200 million T cells yielded roughly 110 million unique TCR beta sequences and roughly 280 Gb of sequence data. Around 320 gigabases of sequencing data and around 87 million unique TCR sequences were included in an early release covering 550 to 650 HLA-typed donors. Of the roughly 420 genotyped donors, roughly 80% were placed in the genetic ancestry cluster associated with self-reported Caucasian donors. The aim of the study was to test whether cataloging public T cell receptors could identify signatures of past pathogen exposure. The T cell repertoires of some 700 subjects were profiled by immunosequencing and related to cytomegalovirus serostatus. Besides the first cohort of roughly 660 subjects, a separate validation cohort made up of 120 different subjects was used. To predict cytomegalovirus infection status, the study combined high-throughput TCR immunosequencing, statistical association of individual TCRs with disease status, and machine learning. In a later analysis, previously published TCR beta repertoires from 550 to 750 donors were re-analyzed and high-resolution HLA genotyping was added so that TCR occurrence patterns could be studied. Rather than using new phenotypic data, the later analysis identified candidate immune exposures from TCR beta sequences and from how often those sequences occurred across donors. In an earlier analysis of roughly 600 of the donors, high-throughput TCR beta sequencing was used to judge whether each TCR beta V gene segment behaved as functional or pseudogenic. Donor age, sex, ethnicity and CMV serostatus were compiled alongside the repertoire data. In a later genetic analysis, genome-wide SNP genotypes for about 55% of the 666 donors were used, and that subset was treated as a discovery cohort. All discovery cohort repertoires had been generated using a single sequencing platform. Both class I and class II loci were covered by HLA typing, at four-digit resolution. Typing coverage differed by locus: A, B, C, DRB1 and DQB1 were typed in about 629-640 donors, DQA1 in 500 to 550, DPA1 in 606, and DPB1 in approximately 450. Several DR-DQ haplotypes were handled as single units for association and clustering because linkage in the cohort was strong. Among roughly 400 genotyped donors of the cohort, an average of about 240,000 unique TCR beta nucleotide sequences were sequenced per donor, 15% to 20% of them non-productive. The research as a whole found: The study gave a list of under 200 TCR beta chains associated with cytomegalovirus. According to the authors, the approach could potentially be generalized to other disease states and immunological phenotypes. Because HLA typing was unavailable for some donors at each locus, only the typed subset was used in association tests. In vitro tests confirmed that a few of the cytomegalovirus-associated TCR beta chains recognize cytomegalovirus antigens. Cytomegalovirus status was reported to be diagnosed by the classifier with high specificity and sensitivity in both the original and validation cohorts. For the cohort, immune exposure information was limited to CMV serostatus. Several of the top co-occurrence clusters appeared to be linked to parvovirus B19, influenza, CMV and Epstein-Barr virus, according to a later analysis. According to a later analysis, most CMV-associated TCR beta chains appeared to be HLA-restricted, and the HLA associations seemed to be driven largely by CMV exposure. Compared with the approximately 670-donor mean, donors in an Asian-associated ancestry cluster had fewer N-insertions in productive TCRs, according to a later genetic analysis. In a later analysis, HLA-associated TCR beta chains showed more clonal expansion and lower generation probabilities than non-associated chains that were equally common. In a later genetic analysis, a missense DCLRE1C variant was associated with V-gene and J-gene trimming of TCR beta chains, and the association was replicated in an independent cohort. In a later analysis, 15,000 to 20,000 TCR beta sequences were associated with specific HLA alleles at a false discovery rate of 0.05. Most TCR sequences were observed very rarely across donors, whereas some public TCRs were present in many individuals. In an earlier analysis of some 550 of the donors, most TCR beta V segments were observed in productive rearrangements about 87% or about 30% of the time, broadly matching IMGT annotations. Presence/absence analyses assumed roughly uniform sequencing depth across donors, an assumption that may not hold. Correlated functional status among segregating V segments might reflect linkage disequilibrium, but an unknown experimental factor could not be ruled out. A later analysis found that TCR association rates varied across HLA loci, with DRB1 alleles showing the most associated TCRs and HLA-C alleles the fewest. A cluster of highly shared sequence variants was judged likely to be a technical artifact of the sequencing pipeline. The earlier analysis of about 600 of the donors excluded some 16 rarely observed V segments, including chromosome 9 orphons, because counts were too low. Some IMGT-functional V segments, including TRBV6-2 and TRBV6-3, could not be distinguished by the 87-base-pair reads and were therefore excluded. When HLA alleles, especially DR and DQ, strongly co-occurred, attributing TCR associations to individual alleles was difficult. A further reported finding was that TCR beta sequences accurately predicted the HLA-A and HLA-B alleles for most subjects in the first cohort. The cohort was sequenced for TCR beta chains only, and without alpha or paired-chain data the features that could be detected were limited.

Turning to this clone: Its antigen has not been determined. No much larger clone is present one base from it, and per-base qualities are unavailable. The same CDR3 can be traced to other DNA sequences in this sample.

The library was produced with the immunoSEQ multiplex PCR assay. For the multiplex PCR, a mixture combining 60 forward primers for TCR Vbeta segments and 13 reverse primers for TCR Jbeta segments was used. The CDR3 region of rearranged TCR beta genes was amplified from genomic DNA with a multiplex PCR assay. The Illumina HiSeq System was used to sequence the amplified TCR beta libraries as 87-base-pair reads. In the paper's pipeline: Across the 500 to 750 repertoires, a later analysis counted 78 million or so unique TCR beta chains, 9.5 million to 13 million of which were shared by at least two donors. A nearest-neighbor algorithm error-corrected the raw reads and collapsed the reads into unique sequences, merging closely related sequences to remove PCR and sequencing errors. Alignment of CDR3 sequences to IMGT reference sequences was used to assign V, D and J gene segments. For a sequence to be retained, a match of at least six nucleotides to both a V gene segment and a J gene segment was required. Rearrangements were classified as productive when the CDR3 lacked stop codons and remained in frame with V and J, and all other rearrangements were classified as non-productive. Following IMGT convention, CDR3 was defined as the stretch from the second conserved V-encoded cysteine to the conserved J-encoded phenylalanine. Sequences without an unambiguous match to a single V gene segment were excluded from the earlier analysis of a few hundred of the donors. In an earlier analysis of 587 of the donors, V segments were called functional above 56.7% productive rearrangements and were called segregating when the between-donor standard deviation exceeded 5%. A statistical classification framework was developed to diagnose cytomegalovirus status using the catalog of TCR beta chain sequences. In a later analysis, V and J genes were assigned by comparing TCR nucleotide sequences against IMGT/GENE-DB human TR gene sequences. The TCRdist pipeline was used in a later analysis to assign CDR3 sequences and most-parsimonious VDJ recombination scenarios. In a later analysis, every TCR beta chain was defined by the combination of its CDR3 amino acid sequence and its V-gene family, and reads without a unique V-gene family were dropped. A later analysis removed 550 to 700 highly shared, low-generation-probability nucleotide sequences to deal with suspected cross-contamination and a sequencing artifact. In a later analysis, a clonal expansion index for each public chain was calculated from normalized within-repertoire ranks of inferred template counts. In a later analysis, generation probabilities were computed with a VDJ recombination model fitted to out-of-frame rearrangements, and the resulting probabilities were checked against IGoR. Hypergeometric tests were used in a later analysis to score TCR-TCR, TCR-HLA and TCR-CMV co-occurrence, with a repertoire-size bias correction applied to the TCR pairs. False discovery rates were estimated in a later analysis by permuting HLA or CMV assignments 20 times. In a later analysis, co-occurring TCRs were grouped with DBSCAN, and TCRdist sequence similarity was added when clustering was performed within HLA-allele-positive subsets. Co-occurrence clustering excluded repertoires with fewer than 30,000 or more than 120,000 public chains, plus five with anomalous nucleotide sharing. This immuneACCESS table, as held by TCRdb, lists in-frame sequences with V and J called but not all clones. Of the missing ones, under half trace to an unresolved V gene in checked studies; the others have no known cause. V and J calls and clone size come straight from that table; D and trimming were deduced from the DNA. This sample lists 120,000 to 150,000 clones; around 76% were detected once. Jointly, the top ten make up less than 3.5% of the sample.

In total, approximately 700 healthy bone marrow donors made up the cohort. Cohort members were all nominally healthy when sampled, although unrecorded immune exposures were likely present. The donor was CMV seronegative and belonged to the group of 352 seronegative cohort members. Each donor provided a peripheral blood sample, and peripheral blood mononuclear cells were used for TCR beta sequencing. The Qiagen DNeasy Blood Extraction Kit was used to extract genomic DNA from the blood cell samples. From a lookup of the germline V gene, CDR1 and CDR2 are KGHSH and LQKENI. V is cut by 0 bases and J by 0 bases, and the space between the germline ends is 6 bases. Including the terminal cysteine and phenylalanine, the CDR3 comprises 15 residues. Kept here is only the CDR3 DNA, which spans 45 bases and is read in frame from base 1.

The clonotype originates from a male donor in good health and CMV-seronegative. The chain couples TRBV18 to TRBJ1-3, and perhaps TRBD1 as D gene, on 6 matching bases. Input material: PBMCs. The CDR3 protein: CASSPPDSSGNTIYF. The nucleotides read TGTGCCAGCTCACCACCGGACAGCTCTGGAAACACCATATATTTT.